This T cell receptor (beta chain) comes out of a study of early T cells in non-severe SARS-CoV-2 infection. Study details: Sequencing of unsorted whole blood was done on bulk RNA, leaving chains unpaired.

Study-wide points: Anti-spike CD8 responses were favored by VDJdb matching, which missed private and CD4 specificities.

This CDR3 comprises 18 residues. V was clipped by 7 bases and J by 6 bases; unmatched bases: 13. Germline V gene data show CDR1 as SGHTA and CDR2 as FQGNSA. This clonotype was seen repeatedly, ten times or more. What it binds is not known. Individual cDNA molecules received unique molecular identifiers during library preparation. TCRdb fed the 5' RACE reads into MiXCR, producing one record per CDR3 protein. The sample has more than 65,000 distinct CDR3 sequences; roughly 14% are singletons. This sequence originates from an adult who was a healthcare worker with PCR-confirmed SARS-CoV-2 infection or an uninfected control (not recorded which). Sequenced material: whole blood, taken at baseline. The V and J genes are TRBV7-2 and TRBJ2-3; 16 nucleotides align to TRBD2. For the CDR3, the DNA is TGTGCCAGCACCATACAGGGGGCGGGACTAGCGGGAGGGGATACGCAGTATTTT. It encodes CASTIQGAGLAGGDTQYF.